A single sample gave rise to the 30 T cell receptor beta chains below, sequenced in a study of blood T cells in healthy people across ages. A J-beta primer mix and a sample-barcoded 5' primer were used in a second PCR of about 7 to 11 cycles. TCRdb itself ran the 5' RACE reads through MiXCR, one entry per CDR3 protein. The table includes some 930,000 distinct CDR3 sequences, about 29% detected once. These sequences were also reported in another study, on T cells of mothers and their children.

The sample consisted of blood. These receptor sequences come from a woman aged 40 to 50 in good health.

CDR3 protein: CASIHPGQGTDEQFF. CDR3 in DNA: TGTGCCAGTATCCATCCGGGACAGGGGACTGATGAGCAGTTCTTC. The gene calls are TRBV6-1 and TRBJ2-1; 10 bases align to TRBD1. With V trimmed by 9 bases and J by 8 bases, 13 bases remained unmatched. CDR3 length equals 15 residues. Germline loops: CDR1 MNHNS, CDR2 SASEGT.

About this clonotype: The junction does not match germline at one end; this may be a read error. The chain couples TRBV28 to TRBJ2-3, with D possibly TRBD2 on 5 matching bases. CDR3 length: 14 amino acids. CDR1 is MDHEN, CDR2 SYDVKM, per germline. CDR3 DNA sequence: TGTGCCAGCAGTTTAGGCGGAGGCACAGATGCGCAGTATTTT. Its translation is CASSLGGGTDAQYF. Variable domain in full (rest from reference TRBV28 and TRBJ2-3): DVKVTQSSRYLVKRTGEKVFLECVQDMDHENMFWYRQDPGLGLRLIYFSYDVKMKEKGDIPEGYSVSREKKERFSLILESASTNQTSMYLCASSLGGGTDAQYFGPGTRLTVL.

This chain connects TRBV12-3 or TRBV12-4 to TRBJ2-5; no firm D call. The end of the DNA is better explained by TRBJ2-1, so the J call may be wrong. The CDR3 length is 14 residues. This CDR3 reads CASSWFRPQETQFF. The CDR3 nucleotides are TGTGCCAGCAGTTGGTTTAGGCCCCAAGAGACCCAGTTCTTC.

V usage is TRBV4-3 and J usage is TRBJ2-3; the D is unclear. Trimming took off 4 bases at V and 0 bases at J, with 20 bases between the two ends. The CDR3 loop spans 18 amino acids. The germline V gene encodes CDR1 LGHNA and CDR2 YSLEER. The DNA of the CDR3 is TGCGCCAGCAGCCCGAAGAACCCAGGCGACTTTAGCACAGATACGCAGTATTTT. Amino acids: CASSPKNPGDFSTDTQYF.

In regard to this clonotype: This may be a read error: a much more frequent sequence differs by one nucleotide. The chain links TRBV29-1 to TRBJ2-7, with D maybe TRBD2 (5 bases). Per germline, CDR1 SQVTM and CDR2 ANQGSEA. The V gene lost 0 bases and the J gene lost 6 bases, with 9 bases spanning the gap. This CDR3 comprises 12 residues. The CDR3 sequence: CSVEDLGSEQYF. CDR3 bases: TGCAGCGTTGAAGATCTGGGGAGCGAGCAGTACTTC.

This clonotype occurred a few times. The V and J genes are TRBV20-1 and TRBJ1-5; 8 bases align to TRBD1. In germline, CDR1 is DFQATT, CDR2 SNEGSKA (reference sequence). With 0 bases clipped from V and 6 bases from J, the junction kept 10 bases outside the gene matches. The CDR3 consists of 16 residues. This CDR3 is CSARDYPGGAPQPQHF. The CDR3 coding sequence is TGCAGTGCTAGAGATTATCCAGGGGGCGCCCCTCAGCCCCAGCATTTT.

This clonotype was counted only a few times. One end of the junction does not line up with germline, which may come from a read error. The chain joins TRBV29-1 to TRBJ1-4; no clear D gene. In germline, CDR1 is SQVTM, CDR2 ANQGSEA. The CDR3 runs to 13 residues. CDR3 loop: CSVERGTNEELFF. DNA for the CDR3: TGCAGCGTTGAGCGTGGTACTAATGAAGAACTGTTTTTT.

About this clonotype: A much larger clone is a single base away; this may be a read error. The chain has TRBV6-4 and TRBJ2-3; 7 bases align to TRBD2. The length of the CDR3 is 17 residues. V was clipped by 5 bases and J by 3 bases; unmatched bases: 14. Germline V gene sequence: CDR1 MRHNA, CDR2 SNTAGT. CDR3 DNA: TGTGCCAGCAGTCTCCTCAATTCTGGCGGGGGAACAGATACGCAGTATTTT. Encoded protein: CASSLLNSGGGTDTQYF.

The chain carries TRBV24-1 and TRBJ1-2; 9 bases align to TRBD1. Germline trimming cut 4 bases from V and 6 bases from J; bases unmatched to any gene: 2. Per the germline V gene, CDR1 is KGHDR and CDR2 is SFDVKD. The CDR3 consists of 13 residues. The chain's CDR3 is CATSDRDRDGYTF. The CDR3 nucleotides read TGTGCCACCAGTGACCGGGACAGGGATGGCTACACCTTC.

This clonotype was detected a few times. This may be a read error: a much more frequent sequence differs by one nucleotide. This chain joins TRBV4-1 and TRBJ2-7; 9 bases fit TRBD1. The CDR3 sequence is 17 residues long. The germline V gene has CDR1 MGHRA and CDR2 YSYEKL. DNA of the CDR3: TGCGCCAGCAGCCAAGATCCGGGGGGACAGGGCGTTTACGAGCAGTGCTTC. This codes for CASSQDPGGQGVYEQCF.

This clonotype was counted a few times. The chain joins TRBV28 to TRBJ1-2; TRBD1 agrees at 9 bases. Per germline, CDR1 MDHEN and CDR2 SYDVKM. Trimming at V came to 4 bases and at J to 2 bases, leaving 5 bases not matched to a gene. The CDR3 has 15 residues. CDR3 protein: CASSSHRGLNYGYTF. The CDR3, as DNA: TGTGCCAGCAGTTCCCACAGGGGGCTGAACTATGGCTACACCTTC.

CDR3 nucleotide sequence: TGCAGCGTTGAAGATCCAACAGGGAGCCCCTCTGGGGCCAACGTCCTGACTTTC. This codes for CSVEDPTGSPSGANVLTF. The chain couples TRBV29-1 to TRBJ2-6; TRBD1 might be the D (6 bases). The V end was cut by 0 bases, the J end by 0 bases, with 15 bases between. The CDR3 is 18 residues long. CDR1 is SQVTM, CDR2 ANQGSEA, per germline.

This clonotype was counted at least ten times. This chain links TRBV11-2 with TRBJ2-3, with TRBD2 matching over 10 bases. Germline V CDR1 and CDR2: SGHAT, FQNNGV. The CDR3 has 16 amino acids. V gave up 5 bases and J gave up 2 bases; unmatched junction bases: 7. As DNA, the CDR3 is TGTGCCAGCAGCGGACCTAGCGGGGGCTTCACAGATACGCAGTATTTT. Translating gives CASSGPSGGFTDTQYF.

This clonotype was counted a few times. The junction and the germline gene differ at one end; a read error may be behind it. The V and J genes are TRBV6-5 and TRBJ2-1, with 10 positions matching TRBD2. Per germline, CDR1 MNHEY and CDR2 SVGAGI. This CDR3 spans 16 amino acids. CDR3 sequence reads: CASSYTGTSVYNERFF. CDR3 DNA: TGTGCCAGCAGTTATACCGGGACTAGCGTCTACAATGAGCGGTTCTTC.

V gene TRBV7-9 combines with J gene TRBJ2-3, with TRBD2 matching over 7 bases. V shed 5 bases, J shed 0 bases, and the junction held 8 bases outside the gene matches. The CDR3 runs 16 residues. CDR1 is SEHNR and CDR2 is FQNEAQ in the germline V gene (reference sequence). The CDR3 loop reads CASSPMGGDSTDTQYF. CDR3 nucleotides: TGTGCCAGCAGCCCAATGGGAGGGGACAGCACAGATACGCAGTATTTT.

The rearrangement joins TRBV12-3 or TRBV12-4 to TRBJ1-4; TRBD1 aligns across 8 bases. V lost 6 bases to trimming and J lost 2 bases; unmatched junction nucleotides: 5. The CDR3 contains 15 residues. Here the CDR3 reads CASRQGGHTNEKLFF. The DNA of the CDR3 is TGTGCCAGCAGACAGGGGGGGCATACTAATGAAAAACTGTTTTTT.

This chain links TRBV7-9 with TRBJ2-4, with D perhaps TRBD1 or TRBD2 (5 bases each). The DNA matches TRBJ2-7 better at its end, which makes the J call doubtful. The length of the CDR3 is 15 residues. Per germline, CDR1 SEHNR and CDR2 FQNEAQ (reference sequence). CDR3 coding DNA: TGTGCCAGCAGCGAACGGGACGGACGCTCCTACGAGCAGTACTTC. This gives the protein CASSERDGRSYEQYF.

This clonotype was picked up a small number of times. This sequence joins TRBV29-1 and TRBJ2-1; 11 bases are a match to TRBD2. This CDR3 contains 17 residues. Germline assignment: CDR1 SQVTM and CDR2 ANQGSEA. J was trimmed by 10 bases and V by 1 base; bases with no gene match: 15. CDR3 sequence reads: CSVEGSLAGGQAREQFF. Written as DNA, the CDR3 is TGCAGCGTTGAAGGCAGCCTAGCGGGGGGCCAGGCCCGGGAGCAGTTCTTC.

In regard to this clonotype: One end of the junction does not line up with germline, which may come from a read error. This chain links TRBV6-5 with TRBJ2-3; D assignment may be TRBD1 or TRBD2 (5 bases each). The CDR3 consists of 15 residues. In germline, CDR1 is MNHEY, CDR2 SVGAGI. DNA of the CDR3: TGTGCCGGCAGTTACTCGGGGCCAGTTACAGATACGCAGTATTTT. It is translated as CAGSYSGPVTDTQYF.

Points on this clonotype: Mismatch with germline at one junction end may stem from a read error. The chain employs TRBV20-1 and TRBJ1-5; D not certain. The germline CDR1 and CDR2 sequences are DFQATT and SNEGSKA (reference sequence). This CDR3 comprises 14 residues. The CDR3 protein is CSARMARSDQPQHF. In DNA, the CDR3 is TGCAGTGCTAGAATGGCCCGTAGCGATCAGCCCCAGCATTTT.

This rearrangement joins TRBV28 to TRBJ1-1, with a possible D match to TRBD1 (6 bases). V was trimmed by 10 bases and J by 3 bases, leaving 15 bases between them. The CDR3 runs 13 residues. The germline V gene encodes CDR1 MDHEN and CDR2 SYDVKM. For the CDR3, the DNA is TGTGCCACTATGGGGGGCTGGGACACTGAAGCTTTCTTT. This encodes CATMGGWDTEAFF.

This clonotype has just a few counts. A read error may be the cause here, since a much bigger clone is one base away. The chain uses TRBV29-1 and TRBJ2-7; no clear D. The CDR3 loop spans 11 amino acids. Trimming removed 6 bases from V and 7 bases from J, with 13 bases in between. Germline V gene sequence: CDR1 SQVTM, CDR2 ANQGSEA. The CDR3 region is CSVNPNNEQYF. In DNA, the CDR3 is TGCAGCGTCAACCCGAACAATGAGCAGTACTTC.

The V gene is TRBV30, the J gene TRBJ2-7, with TRBD2 matching 10 bases. This CDR3 comprises 14 residues. The germline V gene has CDR1 GTSNPN and CDR2 SVGIG (reference sequence). Trimming removed 4 bases from V and 4 bases from J; junction bases left unmatched: 7. The DNA for the CDR3 is TGTGCCTGGACCAGGAGCGGGGGGGCTTACGAGCAGTACTTC. Its translation is CAWTRSGGAYEQYF. The variable domain in full, with the rest retrieved from reference TRBV30 and TRBJ2-7, is SQTIHQWPATLVQPVGSPLSLECTVEGTSNPNLYWYRQAAGRGLQLLFYSVGIGQISSEVPQNLSASRPQDRQFILSSKKLLLSDSGFYLCAWTRSGGAYEQYFGPGTRLTVT.

In this sample, this clonotype turned up once. The CDR3 loop reads CASSEAVSSGNTIYF. The CDR3 DNA reads TGTGCCAGCAGTGAAGCCGTGAGCTCTGGAAACACCATATATTTT. The chain joins TRBV2 to TRBJ1-3; D is undetermined. V was cut by 0 bases and J by 0 bases, with 6 bases left in between. The CDR3 covers 15 residues. The germline CDR1 and CDR2 sequences are SNHLY and FYNNEI.

J is TRBJ1-2 and V is TRBV3-1; the D is unclear. Trimming stripped 0 bases from V and 4 bases from J, with 15 bases between. Per germline, CDR1 LGHDT and CDR2 YNNKEL (reference sequence). This CDR3 has 16 amino acids. In DNA, the CDR3 is TGTGCCAGCAGCCAAGATCTAATGGGAGGGTCCTATGGCTACACCTTC. Protein: CASSQDLMGGSYGYTF.

The table lists this clonotype with a few counts. In nucleotides, the CDR3 is TGTGCCAGCAGTTTATCCGGGGGGACCCAGTACTTC. Amino acid sequence: CASSLSGGTQYF. This sequence joins TRBV27 and TRBJ2-5; maybe TRBD2 (6 bases). Germline lookup yields CDR1 MNHEY and CDR2 SMNVEV (reference sequence). The CDR3 totals 12 residues. V was cut by 0 bases and J by 7 bases, with 6 bases left in between.

On this clonotype itself: This could be a read error, since a much larger clone is one nucleotide away. The V and J genes are TRBV10-3 and TRBJ1-2; no reliable D call. Germline CDR1 ENHRY, CDR2 SYGVKD. This CDR3 is 13 amino acids long. Here the CDR3 DNA reads TGTGCCATGAAGACTCGAGCTAACTATAGCTACACCTTC. It specifies CAMKTRANYSYTF.

V and J are TRBV7-6 and TRBJ2-3; possibly TRBD1 for D (6 bases). The CDR3 has 15 residues. Trimming cost V 5 bases and J 1 base, with 13 bases left between them. Germline CDR1 is SGHVS and CDR2 is FNYEAQ. CDR3 DNA sequence: TGTGCCAGCAGCCTTCAACAGGGAGGCACAGATACGCAGTATTTT. Translation: CASSLQQGGTDTQYF. The full variable domain, its missing parts supplied by reference TRBV7-6 and TRBJ2-3, is GAGVSQSPRYKVTKRGQDVALRCDPISGHVSLYWYRQALGQGPEFLTYFNYEAQQDKSGLPNDRFSAERPEGSISTLTIQRTEQRDSAMYRCASSLQQGGTDTQYFGPGTRLTVL.

The J gene is TRBJ2-3, the V gene TRBV2, with D tentatively TRBD1 (5 bases). Trimming removed 6 bases from V and 0 bases from J, with 13 bases in between. Germline values: CDR1 SNHLY, CDR2 FYNNEI. The CDR3 is 15 amino acids. The CDR3 coding sequence is TGTGCCAGCAGCGACAGCGTTTTTAGCACAGATACGCAGTATTTT. It specifies CASSDSVFSTDTQYF.

The sample holds a few counts of this clonotype. The rearrangement joins TRBV12-3 or TRBV12-4 to TRBJ2-7; no reliable D call. Trimming pared 8 bases from V and 0 bases from J, leaving 17 bases between. This CDR3 spans 15 amino acids. CDR3 protein: CASSQTLRSSYEQYF. The CDR3 nucleotides read TGTGCCAGCTCTCAGACATTGCGCAGCTCCTACGAGCAGTACTTC.